The entry below describes one T cell receptor beta chain. The sample belongs to a study of shared clonotypes between healthy human individuals. Study summary: Donors were a couple of women and a few men aged 18 to 49.

Nashville, Tennessee was home to all donors, who were Caucasian adults. Naive CD45RA+ and memory CD45RA-negative subsets were split from CD4+ cells. CDR1 and CDR2 (germline): ENHRY, SYGVKD. V shed 4 bases and J shed 4 bases, with 17 bases lying between them. The length of the CDR3 is 15 residues. The authors loaded 200 ng DNA, about 30,000 T cell genomes, into sorted-subset replicate PCRs. TCRdb's copy holds only in-frame clones and misses some; the assay was immunoSEQ multiplex PCR. The table records roughly 760,000 clones, 74% of them present only once. Material for sequencing was memory CD4+ T cells sorted from blood. Indicated subset: CD45RA-negative fraction. The sequence was collected from a woman aged 30 to 39 in good health. This rearrangement joins TRBV10-3 to TRBJ2-7; D perhaps matches TRBD1 (6 bases). This chain's CDR3 is CAISAPGQPGYEQYF. The CDR3 DNA sequence: TGTGCCATCAGTGCCCCGGGACAACCGGGGTACGAGCAGTACTTC.